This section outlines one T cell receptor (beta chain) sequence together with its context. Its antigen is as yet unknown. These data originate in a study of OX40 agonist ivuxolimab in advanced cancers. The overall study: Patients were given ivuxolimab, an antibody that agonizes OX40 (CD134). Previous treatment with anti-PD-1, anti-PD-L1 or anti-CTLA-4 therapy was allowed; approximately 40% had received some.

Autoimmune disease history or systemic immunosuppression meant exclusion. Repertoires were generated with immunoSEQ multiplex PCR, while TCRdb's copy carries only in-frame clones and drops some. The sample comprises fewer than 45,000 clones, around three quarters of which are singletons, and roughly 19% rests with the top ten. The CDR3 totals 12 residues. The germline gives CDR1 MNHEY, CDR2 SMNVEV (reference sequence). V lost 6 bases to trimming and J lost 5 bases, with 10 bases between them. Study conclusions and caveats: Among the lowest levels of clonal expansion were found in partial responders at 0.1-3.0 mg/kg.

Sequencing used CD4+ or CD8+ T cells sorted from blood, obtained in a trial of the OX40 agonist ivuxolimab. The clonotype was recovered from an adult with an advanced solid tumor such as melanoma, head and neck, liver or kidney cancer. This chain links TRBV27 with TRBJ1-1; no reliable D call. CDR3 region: CASSSVGTEAFF. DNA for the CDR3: TGTGCCAGCAGCTCCGTAGGGACTGAAGCTTTCTTT.